Below are 28 T cell receptor beta chains sequenced from a single sample in a study of T cell responses to AZD1222 COVID-19 vaccine. Measured with immunoSEQ multiplex PCR; TCRdb has only the in-frame clones, and not every one. The data hold around 120,000 clones, with more than 90% observed a single time. Sequenced here: peripheral blood, sampled on day 0 of AZD1222 vaccination. Receptor source: an adult in good health.

V and J are TRBV7-2 and TRBJ1-5, with D maybe TRBD1 (6 bases). The CDR3 is 14 residues long. V was shortened by 1 base and J by 2 bases, with 6 bases between the two germline ends. Germline CDR1 and CDR2: SGHTA and FQGNSA. The CDR3 coding sequence is TGTGCCAGCAGCTTAGACAGGGGCAATCAGCCCCAGCATTTT. This gives the protein CASSLDRGNQPQHF.

The gene calls are TRBV5-1 and TRBJ1-1; D is uncertain. Germline CDR1 SGHRS, CDR2 YFSETQ. CDR3 size: 14 residues. The germline V and J ends were trimmed by 0 bases and 4 bases, with 10 bases remaining between them. CDR3 in amino acids: CASSLGLGVTEAFF. The CDR3 coding sequence is TGCGCCAGCAGCTTGGGGCTTGGGGTCACTGAAGCTTTCTTT. The full variable domain, with the rest looked up from reference TRBV5-1 and TRBJ1-1, is KAGVTQTPRYLIKTRGQQVTLSCSPISGHRSVSWYQQTPGQGLQFLFEYFSETQRNKGNFPGRFSGRQFSNSRSEMNVSTLELGDSALYLCASSLGLGVTEAFFGQGTRLTVV.

This CDR3 is CASSLGGRANSPLHF. For the CDR3, the DNA is TGTGCCAGCAGTTTAGGAGGCAGGGCAAATTCACCCCTCCACTTT. The genes are TRBV28 and TRBJ1-6; tentatively, D is TRBD1 (5 bases). Trimming took 2 bases from V and 7 from J, leaving 12 bases between them. The CDR3 totals 15 residues. CDR1 is MDHEN and CDR2 is SYDVKM in the germline V gene. The whole variable domain, filled in from reference TRBV28 and TRBJ1-6, reads DVKVTQSSRYLVKRTGEKVFLECVQDMDHENMFWYRQDPGLGLRLIYFSYDVKMKEKGDIPEGYSVSREKKERFSLILESASTNQTSMYLCASSLGGRANSPLHFGNGTRLTVT.

V usage is TRBV7-9 and J usage is TRBJ1-3; D gene ambiguous. Germline V CDR1 and CDR2: SEHNR, FQNEAQ (reference sequence). This CDR3 is built from 14 residues. The germline V and J ends were trimmed by 1 base and 2 bases, with 6 bases remaining between them. Written as DNA, the CDR3 is TGTGCCAGCAGCTTAGACTATACTGGAAACACCATATATTTT. It translates to CASSLDYTGNTIYF.

The rearrangement joins TRBV7-9 to TRBJ2-7, with 8 bases lining up with TRBD2. The V segment lost 1 base and the J segment 1 base; nucleotides outside the gene matches: 3. The germline gives CDR1 SEHNR, CDR2 FQNEAQ (reference sequence). The CDR3 has 15 amino acids. The CDR3 here is CASSLVGRGSYEQYF. In DNA, the CDR3 is TGTGCCAGCAGCTTAGTCGGGAGGGGATCCTACGAGCAGTACTTC.

The chain has TRBV27 and TRBJ1-1, with D perhaps TRBD1 (5 bases). The V gene lost 5 bases and the J gene lost 1 base, with 11 bases spanning the gap. The length of the CDR3 is 14 residues. Germline lookup yields CDR1 MNHEY and CDR2 SMNVEV (reference sequence). CDR3 protein: CASSPQDWNTEAFF. The CDR3 coding sequence is TGTGCCAGCAGTCCACAGGACTGGAACACTGAAGCTTTCTTT.

The chain links TRBV2 to TRBJ2-6; D not certain. The CDR3 covers 12 residues. Germline CDR1 and CDR2: SNHLY and FYNNEI. V gave up 5 bases and J gave up 2 bases, with 1 base separating them. The CDR3 DNA reads as TGTGCCAGCAGTCCTGGGGCCAACGTCCTGACTTTC. Translated, it gives CASSPGANVLTF.

This clone occurred once. The chain has TRBV28 and TRBJ2-7; D is possibly TRBD2 (6 bases). This CDR3 is 15 amino acids long. Per the germline V gene, CDR1 is MDHEN and CDR2 is SYDVKM. V lost 6 bases, J lost 6 bases, and 21 bases lay in between. The CDR3 DNA reads as TGTGCCAGCAGCCCTCCGGCGGGACTCCCCGGCGAGCAGTACTTC. Its translation is CASSPPAGLPGEQYF.

This chain links TRBV7-8 with TRBJ2-2; the D gene is possibly TRBD2 (6 bases). The CDR3 extends over 17 amino acids. CDR1 is SGHVS and CDR2 is FQNEAQ in the germline V gene. The V and J ends lost 0 bases and 2 bases respectively, with 13 bases between them. CDR3 protein: CASSLATRILNTGELFF. The CDR3 region has the DNA TGTGCCAGCAGCTTAGCGACTAGGATTCTCAACACCGGGGAGCTGTTTTTT.

The V gene is TRBV30, the J gene TRBJ2-1, with D unresolved. CDR1 and CDR2 (germline): GTSNPN, SVGIG (reference sequence). The CDR3 is made up of 10 amino acids. Trimming removed 5 bases at V and 5 bases at J, with 4 bases between. The CDR3 sequence is CAWADNEQFF. The CDR3 bases are TGTGCCTGGGCAGACAATGAGCAGTTCTTC.

This chain links TRBV5-1 with TRBJ1-1, with D hard to call. CDR1 SGHRS and CDR2 YFSETQ come from the germline V gene. V lost 0 bases and J lost 1, with 7 bases in between. The CDR3 extends over 14 amino acids. This chain's CDR3 is CASSLDRANTEAFF. As DNA, the CDR3 is TGCGCCAGCAGCTTGGATCGTGCGAACACTGAAGCTTTCTTT.

The J gene is TRBJ2-6, the V gene TRBV11-3; maybe TRBD1 (6 bases). V dropped 5 bases and J dropped 2 bases, with 13 bases sitting between them. The germline CDR1 and CDR2 sequences are SGHNT and YENEEA. The CDR3 runs 16 residues. The DNA of the CDR3 is TGTGCCAGCAGCCCAAGGTGGGGGCCTGGGGCCAACGTCCTGACTTTC. Residues: CASSPRWGPGANVLTF.

This clone was detected only once. The chain has TRBV19 and TRBJ1-5, with 7 bases lining up with TRBD1. CDR3 length: 16 residues. Per germline, CDR1 LNHDA and CDR2 SQIVND (reference sequence). J was trimmed by 0 bases and V by 3 bases; bases with no gene match: 5. This CDR3 reads CASSMRGGSSNQPQHF. The CDR3 DNA reads TGTGCCAGTAGTATGAGAGGGGGCTCTAGCAATCAGCCCCAGCATTTT.

The chain carries TRBV25-1 and TRBJ2-5; D not certain. Germline V lookup: CDR1 MGHDK, CDR2 SYGVNS. Trimming cost V 3 bases and J 1 base, with 12 bases left between them. This CDR3 is built from 15 residues. CDR3 sequence: CASSDVLRAQETQYF. CDR3 DNA: TGTGCCAGCAGTGACGTACTAAGGGCCCAAGAGACCCAGTACTTC. The variable domain in full, with the rest retrieved from reference TRBV25-1 and TRBJ2-5, is EADIYQTPRYLVIGTGKKITLECSQTMGHDKMYWYQQDPGMELHLIHYSYGVNSTEKGDLSSESTVSRIRTEHFPLTLESARPSHTSQYLCASSDVLRAQETQYFGPGTRLLVL.

V and J are TRBV19 and TRBJ1-1, with D perhaps matching TRBD1 (5 bases). The CDR3 extends over 13 amino acids. The V gene's germline CDR1 is LNHDA and CDR2 SQIVND (reference sequence). The V end was cut by 5 bases, the J end by 6 bases, with 13 bases between. CDR3 bases: TGTGCCAGTAGTCCAGGGACCACCGCTGAAGCTTTCTTT. Amino acid sequence: CASSPGTTAEAFF.

This chain joins TRBV24-1 and TRBJ2-7; D ambiguous. Trimming stripped 3 bases from V and 5 bases from J, with 13 bases between. The length of the CDR3 is 14 residues. Germline V gene data show CDR1 as KGHDR and CDR2 as SFDVKD. CDR3 amino acids: CATSDRKKEDEQYF. The CDR3 DNA reads TGTGCCACCAGTGATAGAAAAAAGGAAGACGAGCAGTACTTC.

V gene TRBV3-1 (or the pseudogene TRBV3-2) combines with J gene TRBJ2-3; 12 bases line up with TRBD2. The CDR3 sequence is 16 residues long. The germline V gene encodes CDR1 LGHDT and CDR2 YNNKEL (reference sequence). Trimming cost V 5 bases and J 0 bases; bases outside gene matches: 3. CDR3 amino acids: CASSGLAGPSTDTQYF. Here the CDR3 DNA reads TGTGCCAGCAGCGGACTAGCGGGGCCTAGCACAGATACGCAGTATTTT.

The chain combines TRBV4-3 with TRBJ2-7; TRBD1 aligns across 10 bases. From germline, CDR1 is LGHNA and CDR2 YSLEER. This CDR3 has 16 residues. V shed 2 bases and J 4 bases; nucleotides not matched to a gene: 8. The CDR3 coding sequence is TGCGCCAGCAGCCAATCCCTGGACAGGGGGTTTTACGAGCAGTACTTC. Residues: CASSQSLDRGFYEQYF.

V and J are TRBV3-1 (or the pseudogene TRBV3-2) and TRBJ1-2; no clear D gene. V gave up 4 bases and J gave up 9 bases, with 15 bases separating them. CDR1 LGHDT and CDR2 YNNKEL come from the germline V gene (reference sequence). CDR3 size: 13 residues. The CDR3 bases are TGTGCCAGCAGCCCCCGTGAAGGGCGAAGCTACACCTTC. Its translation is CASSPREGRSYTF.

The rearrangement links TRBV18 to TRBJ1-2, with 8 bases aligning to TRBD1. Unmatched junction bases numbered 8, after V lost 3 bases and J lost 8 bases. CDR3 length equals 14 residues. Germline CDR1 KGHSH, CDR2 LQKENI. CDR3: CASSPQAGGEGYTF. In DNA, the CDR3 is TGTGCCAGCTCACCTCAAGCAGGGGGCGAAGGCTACACCTTC.

The J gene is TRBJ1-5, the V gene TRBV7-2; 7 bases line up with TRBD1. V shed 1 base and J 2 bases; nucleotides not matched to a gene: 8. From germline, CDR1 is SGHTA and CDR2 FQGNSA. CDR3 length: 17 residues. CDR3 sequence reads: CASSLGRRGPRNQPQHF. The CDR3 region has the DNA TGTGCCAGCAGCTTAGGCAGGAGGGGGCCGCGCAATCAGCCCCAGCATTTT.

This sequence joins TRBV5-1 and TRBJ2-1; D is uncertain. Germline V lookup: CDR1 SGHRS, CDR2 YFSETQ. The CDR3 runs to 13 residues. V dropped 4 bases and J dropped 5 bases, with 10 bases sitting between them. The chain's CDR3 is CASSLGRHNEQFF. CDR3 DNA: TGCGCCAGCAGCCTCGGACGACACAATGAGCAGTTCTTC.

The chain is built from TRBV7-6 and TRBJ2-7; TRBD2 matches at 8 bases. The CDR3 spans 16 residues. Germline assignment: CDR1 SGHVS and CDR2 FNYEAQ. The junction had 11 bases not matched to a gene; V was cut back by 1 base and J by 6 bases. CDR3 nucleotide sequence: TGTGCCAGCAGCTTAGAGTATGGAGCGGGAGTTCTCGAGCAGTACTTC. Translation gives CASSLEYGAGVLEQYF. Full variable domain (remainder filled in from reference TRBV7-6 and TRBJ2-7): GAGVSQSPRYKVTKRGQDVALRCDPISGHVSLYWYRQALGQGPEFLTYFNYEAQQDKSGLPNDRFSAERPEGSISTLTIQRTEQRDSAMYRCASSLEYGAGVLEQYFGPGTRLTVT.

CDR3 protein: CASSVGPGTEAFF. Here the CDR3 DNA reads TGCGCCAGCAGCGTGGGACCCGGAACTGAAGCTTTCTTT. The V gene is TRBV5-1, the J gene TRBJ1-1; perhaps TRBD1 as D (5 bases). This CDR3 spans 13 amino acids. The germline gives CDR1 SGHRS, CDR2 YFSETQ. V shed 4 bases and J shed 5 bases, with 12 bases lying between them.

The rearrangement links TRBV5-1 to TRBJ1-1, with TRBD1 identical over 8 bases. The length of the CDR3 is 13 residues. Per germline, CDR1 SGHRS and CDR2 YFSETQ. After removal of 4 bases from V and 6 bases from J, the junction contained 5 bases not matched to a gene. The CDR3 bases are TGCGCCAGCAGCACCGGACAGGGAGCTGAAGCTTTCTTT. It specifies CASSTGQGAEAFF. The variable domain in full, with the rest retrieved from reference TRBV5-1 and TRBJ1-1, is KAGVTQTPRYLIKTRGQQVTLSCSPISGHRSVSWYQQTPGQGLQFLFEYFSETQRNKGNFPGRFSGRQFSNSRSEMNVSTLELGDSALYLCASSTGQGAEAFFGQGTRLTVV.

The chain couples TRBV19 to TRBJ2-2; D is unresolved. Trimming shortened V by 3 bases and J by 5 bases, and 7 bases separated the two germline ends. The CDR3 is made up of 13 amino acids. The germline CDR1 and CDR2 sequences are LNHDA and SQIVND (reference sequence). Written as DNA, the CDR3 is TGTGCCAGTAGTATTCTTAGGACCGGGGAGCTGTTTTTT. It specifies CASSILRTGELFF.

V usage is TRBV15 and J usage is TRBJ2-2; tentative D call: TRBD2 (6 bases). Between the trimmed V and J ends, which lost 2 bases and 0 bases, there was a span of 13 bases. Germline CDR1 is LNHNV and CDR2 is YYDKDF (reference sequence). The CDR3 is 17 residues long. CDR3 DNA sequence: TGTGCCACCAGCAGACCGGGAGATTTGACGAACACCGGGGAGCTGTTTTTT. It codes for CATSRPGDLTNTGELFF.

The J gene is TRBJ1-2, the V gene TRBV5-4; no clear D. The V gene lost 0 bases and the J gene lost 1 base, with 7 bases spanning the gap. From germline, CDR1 is SGHNT and CDR2 YYREEE (reference sequence). The CDR3 consists of 14 residues. CDR3 region: CASSLDSVNYGYTF. Written as DNA, the CDR3 is TGTGCCAGCAGCTTGGACAGTGTTAACTATGGCTACACCTTC.